This T cell receptor beta chain was identified during a study of identical twins. Findings of the study overall: Memory repertoires showed no such pattern, whereas abundant cord blood beta clonotypes carried fewer insertions. The authors drew conclusions from cross-sectional statistical analysis rather than following the same donors.

In its sample, this clonotype was seen a few times. Its antigen remains unknown. This CDR3 comprises 14 residues. In germline, CDR1 is ENHRY, CDR2 SYGVKD. Trimming took 6 bases from V and 2 from J, leaving 13 bases between them. TCRdb analysed the 5' RACE reads with MiXCR anew, one entry per CDR3 protein. The sample contains about 500,000 distinct CDR3 sequences, approximately 14% of which appear only once. These data also formed part of another study, on yellow fever vaccine responses in identical twins. That work states: Vaccine-induced T cell responses in twins were reportedly observed to appear partly convergent, partly personalized.

The chain has TRBV10-3 and TRBJ1-2; possible D gene TRBD1, 5 bases. Sequencing input: CD4+ T cells sorted from blood. The sequence was collected from a woman between 18 and 29 years old in good health. The CDR3 protein is CAISETDLNYGYTF. CDR3 nucleotide sequence: TGTGCCATCAGCGAGACAGACCTAAACTATGGCTACACCTTC.